This entry lists 3 T cell receptor beta chains sequenced from one sample in a study of T cell repertoires in urothelial bladder cancer. Data came from immunoSEQ multiplex PCR; TCRdb stores just in-frame clones and leaves some out. The profile shows some 11,000 clones, about two thirds of them singletons. The sample was tumor-infiltrating cells from bladder cancer. The receptors shown here come from a human donor with a benign inflammatory bladder lesion.

The V call is TRBV18, the J call TRBJ2-7; TRBD2 matches at 7 bases. V was pared by 4 bases and J by 5 bases, with 8 bases of the junction left unmatched. The CDR3 contains 14 residues. Germline V gene lookup returns CDR1 KGHSH and CDR2 LQKENI. This chain's CDR3 is CASSRGLESNEQYF. The CDR3 coding sequence is TGTGCCAGCTCACGAGGACTAGAGTCTAACGAGCAGTACTTC.

The rearrangement joins TRBV5-1 to TRBJ1-6; D not certain. CDR3 size: 15 residues. The germline V gene encodes CDR1 SGHRS and CDR2 YFSETQ. V was cut by 1 base and J by 8 bases, with 13 bases left in between. The CDR3 region is CASSLTRGRDSPLHF. For the CDR3, the DNA is TGCGCCAGCAGCTTGACCCGGGGTCGCGATTCACCCCTCCACTTT.

The chain recombines TRBV7-9 with TRBJ2-3; D gene unclear. This CDR3 is 13 amino acids long. Germline V gene sequence: CDR1 SEHNR, CDR2 FQNEAQ (reference sequence). The V gene lost 5 bases and the J gene lost 2 bases, with 8 bases spanning the gap. The CDR3 DNA reads as TGTGCCAGCAGCCCCGGAGTCACAGATACGCAGTATTTT. The encoded protein is CASSPGVTDTQYF.